These T cell receptor beta chains were read from a single sample in a study of cytomegalovirus exposure and HLA in healthy donors. Assay used: immunoSEQ multiplex PCR; TCRdb lists only in-frame clones, some missing. The sample shows 250,000 to 300,000 clones, about 90% of them seen only once. The sequenced material came from PBMCs. The receptors stem from a woman aged 18 to 35 in good health and CMV-seronegative. CDR3s include the opening cysteine and the closing phenylalanine or tryptophan. A D gene is named only where the DNA matches it firmly. Clone size, where shown, is once, few, many, or a class for clones that have expanded.

V gene	D gene	clone size	J gene	CDR3 protein	CDR3 DNA
TRBV6-1	.	.	TRBJ1-1	CASSDRGDTEAFF	TGTGCCAGCAGTGATCGGGGGGACACTGAAGCTTTCTTT
TRBV14	.	.	TRBJ1-1	CASSQDSLFTGTEAFF	TGTGCCAGCAGCCAAGATAGTTTATTCACGGGAACTGAAGCTTTCTTT
TRBV5-4	.	once	TRBJ1-6	CASSAGGVLGEVSPLHF	TGTGCCAGCAGCGCGGGGGGGGTTTTAGGGGAAGTTTCACCCCTCCACTTT
TRBV28	.	.	TRBJ1-1	CATTSAGGPNTEAFF	TGTGCCACCACCTCAGCGGGGGGCCCGAACACTGAAGCTTTCTTT
TRBV2	.	.	TRBJ2-2	CASSVVRADGELFF	TGTGCCAGCAGTGTTGTCAGGGCGGACGGGGAGCTGTTTTTT
TRBV5-1	.	.	TRBJ2-5	CASSLAGQWEETQYF	TGCGCCAGCAGCTTGGCCGGACAGTGGGAAGAGACCCAGTACTTC
TRBV28	TRBD1	.	TRBJ1-2	CASSPLGVWDRDYGYTF	TGTGCCAGCAGTCCCCTCGGGGTCTGGGACAGGGACTATGGCTACACCTTC
TRBV28	TRBD1	.	TRBJ2-1	CASSSPGQGMNEQFF	TGTGCCAGCAGTTCCCCGGGACAGGGGATGAATGAGCAGTTCTTC
TRBV9	TRBD2	.	TRBJ2-3	CASSATTSTSGRTDTQYF	TGTGCCAGCAGCGCCACCACCTCTACTAGCGGGCGCACAGATACGCAGTATTTT
TRBV11-2	TRBD1	.	TRBJ1-2	CASSQIQGTNYGYTF	TGTGCCAGCAGCCAAATACAGGGGACCAACTATGGCTACACCTTC
TRBV29-1	.	.	TRBJ2-7	CSAAPWGTYEQYF	TGCAGCGCCGCCCCCTGGGGGACATACGAGCAGTACTTC
TRBV5-1	TRBD1	.	TRBJ1-6	CASSDRNSYNSPLHF	TGCGCCAGCTCGGACAGGAACTCCTATAATTCACCCCTCCACTTT
TRBV27	TRBD1	.	TRBJ1-1	CASSLWLQGEAFF	TGTGCCAGCAGTTTATGGTTACAGGGGGAAGCTTTCTTT
TRBV7-2	TRBD2	.	TRBJ2-2	CASSPGRVKSGELFF	TGTGCCAGCAGCCCGGGGAGGGTGAAGTCCGGGGAGCTGTTTTTT
TRBV4-1	TRBD1	once	TRBJ2-5	CASSPRDREETQYF	TGCGCCAGCAGCCCCCGGGACAGGGAAGAGACCCAGTACTTC
TRBV27	TRBD1	.	TRBJ2-5	CASSLRGRETQYF	TGTGCCAGCAGTCTCAGGGGGCGGGAGACCCAGTACTTC